These T cell receptor beta chains were read from a single sample in a study of cytomegalovirus exposure and HLA in healthy donors. TCRdb's table, derived via immunoSEQ multiplex PCR, lists solely in-frame clones and lacks some. The repertoire holds 130,000 or so clones, with over 60% as singletons. The material sequenced was PBMCs. The receptors derive from a man aged 25 to 40 in good health and CMV-seronegative. Each CDR3 is given with its conserved first and last residue. D genes are given only for firm matches. Clone size, where shown, is once, few, many, or a class for clones that have expanded.

d_gene | abundance | j_gene | v_gene | CDR3nt | CDR3aa
TRBD2 | - | TRBJ2-7 | TRBV27 | TGTGCCAGCAGTTTACGTAGCGGGTTGGACGAGCAGTACTTC | CASSLRSGLDEQYF
TRBD1 | - | TRBJ1-2 | TRBV29-1 | TGCAGCGTTGAGAGACAGGGGGGGATCTATGGCTACACCTTC | CSVERQGGIYGYTF
- | - | TRBJ1-1 | TRBV5-5 | TGTGCCAGCAGCTTCTCTCCCGGGGATAGTCGCGAAGCTTTCTTT | CASSFSPGDSREAFF
- | - | TRBJ1-5 | TRBV11-2 | TGTGCCAGCAGCTTAGATCTCAGAGGGTTTCATCAGCCCCAGCATTTT | CASSLDLRGFHQPQHF
- | - | TRBJ2-1 | TRBV6-4 | TGTGCCAGCAGTGGGGGCCCCCTTGACTACAATGAGCAGTTCTTC | CASSGGPLDYNEQFF
TRBD1 | - | TRBJ1-1 | TRBV19 | TGTGCCAGTAGTACCCGACGGGGACAGGGTGACACTGAAGCTTTCTTT | CASSTRRGQGDTEAFF
- | - | TRBJ1-5 | TRBV4-2 | TGTGCCAGCAGCCAAAGACCGGGAAAGAATCAGCCCCAGCATTTT | CASSQRPGKNQPQHF
- | few | TRBJ2-5 | TRBV28 | TGTGCCAGCAGTGATGTTCAGGCGGAGACCCAGTACTTC | CASSDVQAETQYF
- | - | TRBJ2-7 | TRBV4-2 | TGTGCCAGCAGCCAAGAAGAAAACAGTGTCCTCTCCTACGAGCAGTACTTC | CASSQEENSVLSYEQYF
- | once | TRBJ1-2 | TRBV4-3 | TGCGCCAGCAGCCAAGAACTAGCGACAGGCTATGGCTACACCTTC | CASSQELATGYGYTF
TRBD1 | - | TRBJ2-6 | TRBV27 | TGTGCCAGCAGTTTAAGACAGGGATCTGGGGCCAACGTCCTGACTTTC | CASSLRQGSGANVLTF
TRBD1 | once | TRBJ1-4 | TRBV5-1 | TGCGCCAGCAGCCAGGACAGGGGGGGAACTAATGAAAAACTGTTTTTT | CASSQDRGGTNEKLFF
- | once | TRBJ2-7 | TRBV20-1 | TGCAGTGCTAGACAGGGCTACGAGCAGTACTTC | CSARQGYEQYF
- | - | TRBJ1-1 | TRBV28 | TGTGCCAGCAGTGCCCGCGGTAGGGGGAACACTGAAGCTTTCTTT | CASSARGRGNTEAFF
TRBD2 | once | TRBJ2-3 | TRBV5-1 | TGCGCCAGCAGCTTGGAGTGGACTAGCGGGTCAGATACGCAGTATTTT | CASSLEWTSGSDTQYF